The present TCR beta chain was sequenced within a study of T cells in women clearing cervical HPV infection. Germline V gene data show CDR1 as MDHEN and CDR2 as SYDVKM. Trimming left V 6 bases short and J 6 bases short, with 12 bases between. This CDR3 region has 14 residues. TCRdb's table, derived via immunoSEQ multiplex PCR, lists solely in-frame clones and lacks some. This sample's table reports over 30,000 clones. Concerning this clone itself: The read ends 3 residues early relative to the CDR3; the germline J gene fills the gap.

The source material was blood buffy coat. The TCR sequence derives from a woman between 18 and 70 years old with a cervical HPV16 infection that either progressed to CIN3+ or cleared (not recorded which). This rearrangement joins TRBV28 to TRBJ1-6, with D tentatively TRBD1 (5 bases). This CDR3 reads CASRGGDTNSPLHF. The CDR3 DNA, read in part, is TGTGCCAGCAGGGGGGGAGACACTAATTCACCC. The variable domain in full, completed from reference TRBV28 and TRBJ1-6, reads DVKVTQSSRYLVKRTGEKVFLECVQDMDHENMFWYRQDPGLGLRLIYFSYDVKMKEKGDIPEGYSVSREKKERFSLILESASTNQTSMYLCASRGGDTNSPLHFGNGTRLTVT.